A selection of T cell receptor beta chains follows, all from one sample in a study of cytomegalovirus exposure and HLA in healthy donors. Assay used: immunoSEQ multiplex PCR; TCRdb lists only in-frame clones, some missing. In the table there are fewer than 250,000 clones, more than 60% of which are singletons. The sequencing sample was made of PBMCs. These receptor sequences come from a man aged 40-49 years in good health and CMV-seronegative. The CDR3 runs from the conserved cysteine through the conserved F or W. A D gene is named only where the DNA matches it firmly.

V gene: TRBV5-4
J gene: TRBJ1-2
D gene: .
CDR3 protein: CASSPQGDYGYTF

V gene: TRBV19
J gene: TRBJ2-5
D gene: TRBD2
CDR3 protein: CASMDGGAGDRETQYF

V gene: TRBV7-8
J gene: TRBJ1-3
D gene: .
CDR3 protein: CASSEGTFWGNTIYF

V gene: TRBV10-3
J gene: TRBJ1-4
D gene: .
CDR3 protein: CAISDSNEKLFF

V gene: TRBV28
J gene: TRBJ1-5
D gene: .
CDR3 protein: CASSFPTTWGSNQPQHF

V gene: TRBV5-1
J gene: TRBJ2-5
D gene: TRBD1
CDR3 protein: CASSWGQFQETQYF

V gene: TRBV7-2
J gene: TRBJ1-1
D gene: TRBD1
CDR3 protein: CASSFIEGGKTEAFF

V gene: TRBV15
J gene: TRBJ1-2
D gene: TRBD1
CDR3 protein: CATSRDQGAYGYTF

V gene: TRBV7-3
J gene: TRBJ2-5
D gene: .
CDR3 protein: CASSLMPGAPETQYF

V gene: TRBV9
J gene: TRBJ2-7
D gene: TRBD1
CDR3 protein: CASSPETGSYYEQYF

V gene: TRBV4-1
J gene: TRBJ2-1
D gene: TRBD1
CDR3 protein: CASSQVGTGPWDEQFF

V gene: TRBV4-3
J gene: TRBJ1-1
D gene: .
CDR3 protein: CASSLELNTEAFF

V gene: TRBV19
J gene: TRBJ1-2
D gene: TRBD1
CDR3 protein: CASRTRDRVNGYTF

V gene: TRBV28
J gene: TRBJ1-1
D gene: TRBD1
CDR3 protein: CASTLGQGRRNTEAFF

V gene: TRBV6-1
J gene: TRBJ1-5
D gene: .
CDR3 protein: CASSEYSSNQPQHF

V gene: TRBV19
J gene: TRBJ1-1
D gene: .
CDR3 protein: CASSISGGNTEAFF

V gene: TRBV15
J gene: TRBJ2-7
D gene: .
CDR3 protein: CATSGEVGPTYEQYF

V gene: TRBV28
J gene: TRBJ1-5
D gene: .
CDR3 protein: CASSLQEPQHF

V gene: TRBV16
J gene: TRBJ2-1
D gene: .
CDR3 protein: CASSQSLADNEQFF

V gene: TRBV7-9
J gene: TRBJ2-7
D gene: TRBD1
CDR3 protein: CASSASDRSGEQYF

V gene: TRBV6-1
J gene: TRBJ1-1
D gene: .
CDR3 protein: CASRQGLNTEAFF

V gene: TRBV5-4
J gene: TRBJ2-5
D gene: .
CDR3 protein: CASSLDVSGPPQETQYF

V gene: TRBV2
J gene: TRBJ1-1
D gene: .
CDR3 protein: CASSVGGSTEAFF

V gene: TRBV7-2
J gene: TRBJ2-3
D gene: TRBD1
CDR3 protein: CASSLGQGGVDTQYF

V gene: TRBV7-9
J gene: TRBJ1-2
D gene: .
CDR3 protein: CSSSFTGNYGYTF

V gene: TRBV4-1
J gene: TRBJ2-7
D gene: TRBD1
CDR3 protein: CASSQTGTGDYEQYF

V gene: TRBV7-9
J gene: TRBJ1-6
D gene: .
CDR3 protein: CASSLGQRASPLHF

V gene: TRBV18
J gene: TRBJ2-3
D gene: TRBD2
CDR3 protein: CASSPPTSGNQYF

V gene: TRBV10-3
J gene: TRBJ1-1
D gene: TRBD1
CDR3 protein: CAIRVAGGNTEAFF

V gene: TRBV4-1
J gene: TRBJ2-1
D gene: TRBD2
CDR3 protein: CASSQSGTNNEQFF

V gene: TRBV13
J gene: TRBJ2-5
D gene: TRBD1
CDR3 protein: CASSGGTGEWQYF

V gene: TRBV7-6
J gene: TRBJ1-2
D gene: .
CDR3 protein: CASSASQGPGGGYTF

V gene: TRBV28
J gene: TRBJ2-7
D gene: .
CDR3 protein: CASSSGSGGSYEQYF

V gene: TRBV5-1
J gene: TRBJ2-3
D gene: TRBD1
CDR3 protein: CASSWTGDTQYF

V gene: TRBV4-3
J gene: TRBJ1-1
D gene: .
CDR3 protein: CASSQAPMMNTEAFF

V gene: TRBV5-6
J gene: TRBJ1-2
D gene: .
CDR3 protein: CASSLGRGGYTF

V gene: TRBV7-9
J gene: TRBJ2-7
D gene: .
CDR3 protein: CASSLVNAGWTEGEQYF